The clone carrying this T cell receptor beta chain was observed a few times. Its antigen remains unknown. The data derive from a study of T cells in Graves' hyperthyroidism and ophthalmopathy. General study results and limits: Most clonotypes that expanded in the thyroid above 0.001 also showed up in blood.

TCR beta CDR3 regions were amplified from RNA. The study used the HTBI primer set for a first-round RT-PCR of the TCR CDR3. Using its own MiXCR run on the multiplex PCR reads, TCRdb lists one record per CDR3 protein. The sample carries approximately 640,000 distinct CDR3 sequences, roughly 15% recorded once. There are 15 residues in the CDR3. Germline CDR1 and CDR2: MNHEY and SVGEGT. Losses at the gene ends were 1 base for V and 5 bases for J; bases not matched to a gene: 2. The chain uses TRBV6-2 or TRBV6-3 and TRBJ1-5, with 10 bases matching TRBD1. Specimen: blood. The sequence was obtained from a woman aged 25 to 39 with Graves' hyperthyroidism. Here the CDR3 DNA reads TGTGCCAGCAGTTACTGGGACAGGGGAGATCAGCCCCAGCATTTT. Protein product: CASSYWDRGDQPQHF.